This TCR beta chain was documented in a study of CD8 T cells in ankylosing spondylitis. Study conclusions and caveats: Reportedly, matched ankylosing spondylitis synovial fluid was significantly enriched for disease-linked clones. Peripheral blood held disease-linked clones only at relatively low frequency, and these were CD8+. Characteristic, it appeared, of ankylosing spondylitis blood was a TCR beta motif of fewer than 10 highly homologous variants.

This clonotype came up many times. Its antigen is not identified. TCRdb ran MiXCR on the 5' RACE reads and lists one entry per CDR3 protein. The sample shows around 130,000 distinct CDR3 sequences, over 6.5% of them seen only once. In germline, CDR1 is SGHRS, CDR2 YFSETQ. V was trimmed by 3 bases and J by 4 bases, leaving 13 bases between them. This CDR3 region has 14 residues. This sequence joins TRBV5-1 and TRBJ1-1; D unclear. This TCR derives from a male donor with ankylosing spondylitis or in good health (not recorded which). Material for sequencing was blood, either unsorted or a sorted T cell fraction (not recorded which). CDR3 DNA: TGCGCCAGCAGCTCGCGACTGAGTTCCACTGAAGCTTTCTTT. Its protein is CASSSRLSSTEAFF. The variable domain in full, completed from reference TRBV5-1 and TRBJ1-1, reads KAGVTQTPRYLIKTRGQQVTLSCSPISGHRSVSWYQQTPGQGLQFLFEYFSETQRNKGNFPGRFSGRQFSNSRSEMNVSTLELGDSALYLCASSSRLSSTEAFFGQGTRLTVV.